These 6 T cell receptor beta chains were sequenced from one sample in a study of T cell responses to AZD1222 COVID-19 vaccine. The table came from immunoSEQ multiplex PCR; TCRdb's copy has only in-frame clones and leaves some out. The table lists 150,000 or so clones, roughly 92% of them singletons, with around 1.3% in the top ten. The sample consisted of peripheral blood, taken on day 0 of AZD1222 vaccination. These receptors were collected from an adult in good health.

The rearrangement links TRBV15 to TRBJ2-1, with 11 bases lining up with TRBD2. With V trimmed by 1 base and J by 4 bases, 3 bases remained unmatched. This CDR3 has 16 residues. Germline lookup yields CDR1 LNHNV and CDR2 YYDKDF (reference sequence). CDR3 bases: TGTGCCACCAGCAGAGGACTAGCGGGGAAATACAATGAGCAGTTCTTC. Translation gives CATSRGLAGKYNEQFF.

The V and J genes are TRBV30 and TRBJ1-1; unclear D gene. CDR1 and CDR2 (germline): GTSNPN, SVGIG (reference sequence). The CDR3 covers 11 residues. V lost 5 bases, J lost 1 base, and 5 bases lay in between. This CDR3 reads CAWEENTEAFF. In DNA form, the CDR3 reads TGTGCCTGGGAGGAGAACACTGAAGCTTTCTTT.

This chain uses TRBV2 with TRBJ1-5; D not resolved. Germline-derived CDR1 and CDR2 are SNHLY and FYNNEI. The CDR3 totals 16 residues. The V and J ends lost 5 bases and 0 bases respectively, with 14 bases between them. The CDR3, as DNA: TGTGCCAGCAGTCTCGGACTAGTTTATAGCAATCAGCCCCAGCATTTT. It yields the protein CASSLGLVYSNQPQHF.

The J gene is TRBJ1-5, the V gene TRBV5-5; 7 bases agree with TRBD1. This CDR3 spans 16 amino acids. J was trimmed by 6 bases and V by 0 bases; bases with no gene match: 9. Germline values: CDR1 SGHKS, CDR2 YYEKEE (reference sequence). The CDR3, as DNA: TGTGCCAGCAGCTTGGGGGGTCGACAGGGCGGTCAGCCCCAGCATTTT. It yields the protein CASSLGGRQGGQPQHF.

As for this clone: This sample includes further DNA sequences coding for the same CDR3. The gene calls are TRBV6-5 and TRBJ2-2, with D possibly TRBD2 on 6 matching bases. CDR1 is MNHEY and CDR2 is SVGAGI in the germline V gene. The length of the CDR3 is 14 residues. The V end lost 7 bases, the J end lost 2 bases, and 11 bases lay between the germline ends. CDR3 sequence (DNA): TGTGCCAGCATTAGCGGTACCAACACCGGGGAGCTGTTTTTT. Amino acids: CASISGTNTGELFF.

The V call is TRBV7-2, the J call TRBJ2-1, with D possibly matching TRBD2 (6 bases). V lost 0 bases to trimming and J lost 5 bases, with 17 bases between them. Germline lookup yields CDR1 SGHTA and CDR2 FQGNSA. This CDR3 has 17 residues. The CDR3 is CASSLAPLGSGNNEQFF. CDR3 sequence (DNA): TGTGCCAGCAGCTTAGCCCCCTTGGGTAGCGGAAACAATGAGCAGTTCTTC.